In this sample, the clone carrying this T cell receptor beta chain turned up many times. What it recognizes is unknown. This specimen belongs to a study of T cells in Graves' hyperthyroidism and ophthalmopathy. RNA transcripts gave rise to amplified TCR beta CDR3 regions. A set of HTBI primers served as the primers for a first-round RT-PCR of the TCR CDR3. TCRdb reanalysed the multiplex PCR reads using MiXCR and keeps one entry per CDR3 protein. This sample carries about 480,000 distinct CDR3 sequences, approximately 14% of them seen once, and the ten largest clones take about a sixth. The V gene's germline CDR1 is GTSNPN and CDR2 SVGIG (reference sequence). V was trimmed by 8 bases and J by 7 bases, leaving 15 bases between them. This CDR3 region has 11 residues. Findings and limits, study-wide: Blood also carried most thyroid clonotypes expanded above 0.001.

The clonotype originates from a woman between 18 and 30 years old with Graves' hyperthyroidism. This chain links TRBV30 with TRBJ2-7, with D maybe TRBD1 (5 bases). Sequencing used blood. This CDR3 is CAAGRATEQYV. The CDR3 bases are TGTGCCGCCGGCAGGGCTACGGAGCAGTACGTC.